Listed here is a single T cell receptor (beta chain). These data belong to a study of cytomegalovirus exposure and HLA in healthy donors. The primer mix had 60 Vbeta and 13 Jbeta primers. Sequencing used immunoSEQ multiplex PCR; TCRdb keeps in-frame clones, though not all of them. The sample contains some 160,000 clones, roughly 82% of which appear only once. The V end was cut by 4 bases, the J end by 6 bases, with 16 bases between. The CDR3 consists of 16 residues. From germline, CDR1 is MNHNS and CDR2 SASEGT. Sequencing was carried out using PBMCs. The sequence was obtained from a man over 45 in good health and CMV-seropositive. This chain connects TRBV6-1 to TRBJ1-6; D unclear. CDR3 amino acids: CASSVGLSTSNSPLHF. In DNA form, the CDR3 reads TGTGCCAGCAGTGTTGGACTATCAACGAGTAATTCACCCCTCCACTTT.